Here is one T cell receptor beta chain with its context. Antigen unknown. 13 Jbeta primers and 60 Vbeta primers were used for the PCR. The table came from immunoSEQ multiplex PCR; TCRdb's copy has only in-frame clones and leaves some out. This table has 150,000 to 180,000 clones, approximately 80% appearing once. Germline V gene data show CDR1 as PRHDT and CDR2 as FYEKMQ (reference sequence). V shed 3 bases and J 3 bases; nucleotides not matched to a gene: 4. The CDR3 has 15 amino acids. The data stem from a study of cytomegalovirus exposure and HLA in healthy donors. Study results and caveats: The study put under 200 TCR beta chains on its list as cytomegalovirus-associated. TCR sequences were mostly rare, though some public TCRs occurred in many donors. Later work found most CMV-associated TCR beta chains apparently HLA-restricted.

The chain is built from TRBV13 and TRBJ2-3; 9 bases match TRBD2. The origin of this receptor is a man aged 25-45 years in good health and CMV-seropositive. Sequenced input: PBMCs. CDR3 bases: TGTGCCAGCAGCTTTGGGACTAGCAGTACAGATACGCAGTATTTT. It specifies CASSFGTSSTDTQYF.